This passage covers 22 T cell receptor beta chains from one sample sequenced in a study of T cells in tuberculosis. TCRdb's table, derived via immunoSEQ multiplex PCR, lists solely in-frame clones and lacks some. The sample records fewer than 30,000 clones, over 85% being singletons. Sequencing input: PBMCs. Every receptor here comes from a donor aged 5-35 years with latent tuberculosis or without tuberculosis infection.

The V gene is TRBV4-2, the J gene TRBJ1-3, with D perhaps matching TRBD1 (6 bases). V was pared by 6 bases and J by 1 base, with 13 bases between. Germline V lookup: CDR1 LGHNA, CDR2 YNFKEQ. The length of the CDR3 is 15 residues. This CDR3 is CASRDTGRSGNTIYF. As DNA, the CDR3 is TGTGCCAGCAGGGATACAGGGAGATCTGGAAACACCATATATTTT.

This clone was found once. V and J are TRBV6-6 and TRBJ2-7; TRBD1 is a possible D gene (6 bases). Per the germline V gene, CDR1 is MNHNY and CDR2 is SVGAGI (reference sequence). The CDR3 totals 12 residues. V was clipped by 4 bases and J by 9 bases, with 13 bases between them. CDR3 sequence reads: CASSSGQWGQYF. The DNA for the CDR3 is TGTGCCAGCAGTTCCGGACAGTGGGGGCAGTACTTC.

CDR3 bases: TGTGCCACAGAGGGGAGCGGGAGGGCCTGGTTTCAAGAGACCCAGTACTTC. Translated, it gives CATEGSGRAWFQETQYF. This rearrangement joins TRBV4-2 to TRBJ2-5; 10 bases agree with TRBD2. This CDR3 has 17 amino acids. Per the germline V gene, CDR1 is LGHNA and CDR2 is YNFKEQ. After removal of 10 bases from V and 2 bases from J, the junction contained 16 bases not matched to a gene.

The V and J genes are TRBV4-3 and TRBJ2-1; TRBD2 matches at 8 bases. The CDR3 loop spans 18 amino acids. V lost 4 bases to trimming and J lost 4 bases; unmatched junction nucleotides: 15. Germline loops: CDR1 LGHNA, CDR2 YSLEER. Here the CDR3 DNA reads TGCGCCAGCAGCCCCCCCCTGGCCCTTAGCGGGACATACAATGAGCAGTTCTTC. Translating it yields CASSPPLALSGTYNEQFF.

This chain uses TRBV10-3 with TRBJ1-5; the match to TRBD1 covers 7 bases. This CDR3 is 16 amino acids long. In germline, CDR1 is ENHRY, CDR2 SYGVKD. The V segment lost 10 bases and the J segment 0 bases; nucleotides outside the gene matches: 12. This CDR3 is CATSTGQPYSNQPQHF. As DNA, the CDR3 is TGTGCCACCTCGACAGGGCAACCCTATAGCAATCAGCCCCAGCATTTT.

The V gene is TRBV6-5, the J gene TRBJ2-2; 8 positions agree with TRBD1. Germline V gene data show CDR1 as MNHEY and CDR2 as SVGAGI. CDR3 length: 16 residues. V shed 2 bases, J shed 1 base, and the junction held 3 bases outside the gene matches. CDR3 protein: CASSYPGQVNTGELFF. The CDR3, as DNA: TGTGCCAGCAGTTACCCGGGACAGGTGAACACCGGGGAGCTGTTTTTT.

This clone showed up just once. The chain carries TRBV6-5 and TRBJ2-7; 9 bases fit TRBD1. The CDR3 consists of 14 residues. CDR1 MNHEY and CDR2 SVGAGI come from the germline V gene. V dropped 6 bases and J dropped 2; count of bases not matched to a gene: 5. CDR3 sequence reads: CASSRDRDTYEQYF. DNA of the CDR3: TGTGCCAGCAGCCGGGACAGGGACACCTACGAGCAGTACTTC.

Written as DNA, the CDR3 is TGTGCCAGCTCACCTGGAGGTGAAGCCTACGAGCAGTACTTC. Translation: CASSPGGEAYEQYF. This rearrangement joins TRBV18 to TRBJ2-7, with a weak D call TRBD2 (5 bases). The CDR3 is 14 amino acids. Germline V CDR1 and CDR2: KGHSH, LQKENI. The ends were cut back, 3 bases at V and 2 bases at J, with 11 bases in the middle.

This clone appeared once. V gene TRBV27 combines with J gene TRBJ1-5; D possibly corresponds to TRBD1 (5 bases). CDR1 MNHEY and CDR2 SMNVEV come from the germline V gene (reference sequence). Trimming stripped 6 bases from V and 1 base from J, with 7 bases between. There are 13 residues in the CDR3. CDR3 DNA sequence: TGTGCCAGCAGGGGGGGGAGCAATCAGCCCCAGCATTTT. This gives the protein CASRGGSNQPQHF.

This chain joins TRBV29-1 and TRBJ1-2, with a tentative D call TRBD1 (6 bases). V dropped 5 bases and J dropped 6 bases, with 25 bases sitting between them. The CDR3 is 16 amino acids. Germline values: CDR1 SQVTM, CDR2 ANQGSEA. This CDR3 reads CSVMKAEGVVKDGYTF. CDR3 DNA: TGCAGCGTTATGAAGGCTGAGGGGGTGGTGAAGGATGGCTACACCTTC.

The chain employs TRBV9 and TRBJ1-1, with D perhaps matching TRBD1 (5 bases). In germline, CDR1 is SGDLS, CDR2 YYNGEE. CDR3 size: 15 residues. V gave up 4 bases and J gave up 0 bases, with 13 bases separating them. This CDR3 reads CASSPRGQLNTEAFF. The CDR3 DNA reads TGTGCCAGCAGCCCTCGAGGACAATTGAACACTGAAGCTTTCTTT.

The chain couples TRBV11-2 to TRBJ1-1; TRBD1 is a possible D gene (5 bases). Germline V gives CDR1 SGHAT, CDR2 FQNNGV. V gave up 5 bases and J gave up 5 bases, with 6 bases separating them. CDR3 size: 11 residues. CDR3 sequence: CASSRGTEAFF. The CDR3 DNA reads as TGTGCCAGCAGCCGGGGGACTGAAGCTTTCTTT.

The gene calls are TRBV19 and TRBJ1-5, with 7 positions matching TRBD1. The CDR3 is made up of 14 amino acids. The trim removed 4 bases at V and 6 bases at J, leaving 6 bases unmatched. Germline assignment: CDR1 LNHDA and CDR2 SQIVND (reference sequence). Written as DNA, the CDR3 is TGTGCCAGTAGTACGGTGGCAGGGGGTCAGCCCCAGCATTTT. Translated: CASSTVAGGQPQHF.

CDR3 nucleotides: TGTGCCAGCAGCTTAGACCTAGCAGTCTACGAGCAGTACTTC. Encoded protein: CASSLDLAVYEQYF. The rearrangement links TRBV7-2 to TRBJ2-7; D is perhaps TRBD2 (5 bases). The CDR3 sequence is 14 residues long. The germline CDR1 and CDR2 sequences are SGHTA and FQGNSA. Trimming pared 1 base from V and 3 bases from J, leaving 10 bases between.

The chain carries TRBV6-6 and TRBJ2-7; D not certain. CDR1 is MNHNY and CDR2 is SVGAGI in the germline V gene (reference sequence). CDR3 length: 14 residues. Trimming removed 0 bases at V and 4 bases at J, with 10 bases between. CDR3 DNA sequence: TGTGCCAGCAGTTACTCGACCAGAGGTTACGAGCAGTACTTC. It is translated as CASSYSTRGYEQYF.

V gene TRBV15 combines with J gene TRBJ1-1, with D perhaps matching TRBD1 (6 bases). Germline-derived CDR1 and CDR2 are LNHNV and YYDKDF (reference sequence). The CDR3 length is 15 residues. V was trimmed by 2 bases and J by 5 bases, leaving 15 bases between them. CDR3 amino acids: CATSRSREGGTEAFF. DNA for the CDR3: TGTGCCACCAGCAGAAGCAGGGAAGGGGGTACTGAAGCTTTCTTT.

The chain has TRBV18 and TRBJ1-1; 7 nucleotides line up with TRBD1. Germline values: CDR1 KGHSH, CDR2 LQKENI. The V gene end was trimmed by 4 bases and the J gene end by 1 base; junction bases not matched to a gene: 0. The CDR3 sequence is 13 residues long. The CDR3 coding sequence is TGTGCCAGCTCACGGGACAGGAACACTGAAGCTTTCTTT. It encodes CASSRDRNTEAFF. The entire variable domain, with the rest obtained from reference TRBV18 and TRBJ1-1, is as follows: NAGVMQNPRHLVRRRGQEARLRCSPMKGHSHVYWYRQLPEEGLKFMVYLQKENIIDESGMPKERFSAEFPKEGPSILRIQQVVRGDSAAYFCASSRDRNTEAFFGQGTRLTVV.

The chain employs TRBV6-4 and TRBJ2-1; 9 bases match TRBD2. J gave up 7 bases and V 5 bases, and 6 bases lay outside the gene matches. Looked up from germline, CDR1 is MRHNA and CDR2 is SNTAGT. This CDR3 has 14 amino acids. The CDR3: CASSQAGGGNEQFF. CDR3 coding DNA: TGTGCCAGCAGTCAAGCGGGGGGAGGTAATGAGCAGTTCTTC.

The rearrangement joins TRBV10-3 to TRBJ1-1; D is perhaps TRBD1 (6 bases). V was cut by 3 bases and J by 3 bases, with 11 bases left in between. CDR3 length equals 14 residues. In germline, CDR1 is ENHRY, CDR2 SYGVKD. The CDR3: CAISEVNRDTEAFF. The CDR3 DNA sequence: TGTGCCATCAGTGAAGTGAACAGGGACACTGAAGCTTTCTTT.

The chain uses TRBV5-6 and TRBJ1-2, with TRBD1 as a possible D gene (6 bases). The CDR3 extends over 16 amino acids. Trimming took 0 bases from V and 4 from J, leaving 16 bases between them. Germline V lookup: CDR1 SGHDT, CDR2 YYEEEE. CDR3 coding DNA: TGTGCCAGCAGCTTGGACCCACAGGGTTTGGGCTATGGCTACACCTTC. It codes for CASSLDPQGLGYGYTF. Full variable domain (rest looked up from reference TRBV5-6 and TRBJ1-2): DAGVTQSPTHLIKTRGQQVTLRCSPKSGHDTVSWYQQALGQGPQFIFQYYEEEERQRGNFPDRFSGHQFPNYSSELNVNALLLGDSALYLCASSLDPQGLGYGYTFGSGTRLTVV.

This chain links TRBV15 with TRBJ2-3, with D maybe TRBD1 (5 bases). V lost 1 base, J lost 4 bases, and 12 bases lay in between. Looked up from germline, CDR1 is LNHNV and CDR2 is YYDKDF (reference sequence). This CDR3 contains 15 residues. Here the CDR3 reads CATSRVRAGPDTQYF. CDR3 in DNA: TGTGCCACCAGCAGAGTTCGGGCAGGGCCAGATACGCAGTATTTT.

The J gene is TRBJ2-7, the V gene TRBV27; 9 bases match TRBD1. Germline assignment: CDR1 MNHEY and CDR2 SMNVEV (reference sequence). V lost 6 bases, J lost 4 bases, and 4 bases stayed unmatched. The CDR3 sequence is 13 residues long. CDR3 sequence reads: CASRPGTGYEQYF. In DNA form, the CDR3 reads TGTGCCAGCAGGCCCGGGACAGGGTACGAGCAGTACTTC.